This T cell receptor (beta chain) was observed in a study of blood T cell repertoires in COVID-19. In the study overall: In each case, the material was cDNA or gDNA derived from T cells, B-cell-depleted T cells, or PBMCs.

The CDR3 spans 17 residues. V dropped 5 bases and J dropped 5; count of bases not matched to a gene: 8. Germline V gene lookup returns CDR1 SEHNR and CDR2 FQNEAQ (reference sequence). Original processing notes: Amplifying reference gene primers gave estimates of nucleated cell counts. The data were produced by immunoSEQ multiplex PCR, yet TCRdb's version contains in-frame clones alone and is incomplete. The V and J calls and clone size come from that table; D and trimming were worked out from the DNA. The sample has under 45,000 clones; around nine tenths are singletons. V is TRBV7-9 and J is TRBJ2-3, with 15 bases fitting TRBD2. Input material: peripheral blood. This TCR came from a man aged 35-49 years with COVID-19, enrolled during active disease. CDR3 DNA sequence: TGTGCCAGCAGCCCCCTTCGGGGACTAGCGGGAGGAGATACGCAGTATTTT. Translating it yields CASSPLRGLAGGDTQYF.